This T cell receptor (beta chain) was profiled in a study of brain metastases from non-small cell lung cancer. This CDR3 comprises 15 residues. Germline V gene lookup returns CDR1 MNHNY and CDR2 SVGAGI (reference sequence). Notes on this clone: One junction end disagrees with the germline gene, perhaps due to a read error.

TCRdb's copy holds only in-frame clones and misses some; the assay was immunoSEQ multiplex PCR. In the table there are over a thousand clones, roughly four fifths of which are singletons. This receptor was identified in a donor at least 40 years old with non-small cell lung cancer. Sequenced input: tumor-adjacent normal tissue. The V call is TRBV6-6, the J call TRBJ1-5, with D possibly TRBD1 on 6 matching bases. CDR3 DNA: TGTGCCAGCAGTCAGACAGGAGATAGCAATCAGCCTCAGCATTTT. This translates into CASSQTGDSNQPQHF.